The 32 T cell receptor beta chains listed next were all sequenced from one sample in a study of immune evolution from preneoplasia to lung adenocarcinoma. Generated by immunoSEQ multiplex PCR, the TCRdb table keeps only in-frame clones and is missing some. Found here are over 4,000 clones, 88% of them singletons; the top ten hold approximately 2.8%. The sequenced sample consisted of FFPE invasive lung adenocarcinoma tissue. Receptors were obtained from a person between 50 and 60 years old with lung adenocarcinoma.

This clone has a single count. The chain carries TRBV5-1 and TRBJ2-1; no definite D call. The CDR3 runs to 13 residues. Germline V gene sequence: CDR1 SGHRS, CDR2 YFSETQ. The germline V and J ends were trimmed by 4 bases and 6 bases, with 11 bases remaining between them. CDR3 amino acids: CASSADPLNEQFF. The CDR3 DNA reads TGCGCCAGCAGCGCGGACCCTCTCAATGAGCAGTTCTTC.

The chain is built from TRBV10-3 and TRBJ2-5; weak D call: TRBD1 (5 bases). The DNA end is a closer match to TRBJ2-7, so the J assignment may be wrong. CDR3 length: 11 residues. Looked up from germline, CDR1 is ENHRY and CDR2 is SYGVKD. CDR3 DNA sequence: TGTGCCATCAGTGACAGGGACGAGCAGTACTTC. It yields the protein CAISDRDEQYF.

This chain connects TRBV29-1 to TRBJ2-7; D is unclear. CDR3 length: 13 amino acids. Between the trimmed V and J ends, which lost 3 bases and 0 bases, there was a span of 9 bases. Germline V gives CDR1 SQVTM, CDR2 ANQGSEA. The CDR3 region has the DNA TGCAGCGTTGAGAGCTCCAGCTCCTACGAGCAGTACTTC. Translated, it gives CSVESSSSYEQYF.

This chain links TRBV6-1 with TRBJ2-7; unclear D gene. Trimming took 0 bases from V and 2 from J, leaving 11 bases between them. The CDR3 is 15 residues long. Per germline, CDR1 MNHNS and CDR2 SASEGT. The CDR3: CASSEAQQHTYEQYF. CDR3 sequence (DNA): TGTGCCAGCAGTGAAGCGCAGCAGCATACCTACGAGCAGTACTTC.

The V gene is TRBV29-1, the J gene TRBJ1-2; no clear D. V was clipped by 3 bases and J by 2 bases, with 7 bases between them. The CDR3 has 12 amino acids. Germline CDR1 and CDR2: SQVTM and ANQGSEA. The CDR3 reads CSVENGNYGYTF. As DNA, the CDR3 is TGCAGCGTTGAGAACGGCAACTATGGCTACACCTTC.

The chain uses TRBV5-1 and TRBJ2-7; TRBD1 matches 7 bases. After removal of 3 bases from V and 3 bases from J, the junction contained 3 bases not matched to a gene. This CDR3 has 13 amino acids. CDR1 and CDR2 (germline): SGHRS, YFSETQ. CDR3 sequence: CASSSGQSYEQYF. The CDR3 region has the DNA TGCGCCAGCAGCTCGGGACAGAGCTACGAGCAGTACTTC.

This chain joins TRBV15 and TRBJ1-1, with D unresolved. This CDR3 contains 13 residues. Germline V gene data show CDR1 as LNHNV and CDR2 as YYDKDF (reference sequence). V gave up 5 bases and J gave up 0 bases, with 7 bases separating them. The CDR3 here is CATSPDLNTEAFF. DNA for the CDR3: TGTGCCACCAGCCCGGATTTGAACACTGAAGCTTTCTTT.

The CDR3 bases are TGCAGTGCTAGGGGCGGCAATGAGCAGTTCTTC. Residues: CSARGGNEQFF. The chain employs TRBV20-1 and TRBJ2-1, with D uncertain. V lost 3 bases and J lost 6, with 6 bases in between. This CDR3 spans 11 amino acids. Germline assignment: CDR1 DFQATT and CDR2 SNEGSKA (reference sequence).

V usage is TRBV5-1 and J usage is TRBJ1-2; weak D call: TRBD1 (6 bases). CDR3 size: 14 residues. Germline values: CDR1 SGHRS, CDR2 YFSETQ. V dropped 0 bases and J dropped 3 bases, with 9 bases sitting between them. The CDR3: CASSLEDSYYGYTF. The CDR3 DNA follows: TGCGCCAGCAGCTTGGAGGACAGCTACTATGGCTACACCTTC.

CDR3 region: CASRETGSAGEAFF. The CDR3 DNA sequence: TGTGCCAGCAGGGAAACAGGATCCGCAGGTGAAGCTTTCTTT. The chain combines TRBV28 with TRBJ1-1; weak D call: TRBD1 (5 bases). The CDR3 length is 14 residues. The V gene lost 6 bases and the J gene lost 7 bases, with 18 bases spanning the gap. Germline CDR1 MDHEN, CDR2 SYDVKM.

The chain joins TRBV6-5 to TRBJ2-2; the D is unclear. V dropped 6 bases and J dropped 8 bases, with 10 bases sitting between them. The CDR3 totals 12 residues. CDR1 is MNHEY, CDR2 SVGAGI, per germline. Here the CDR3 DNA reads TGTGCCAGCAGCCCCAATTGGGGGGAGCTGTTTTTT. This sequence encodes CASSPNWGELFF.

V gene TRBV9 combines with J gene TRBJ1-4, with 8 bases aligning to TRBD1. The CDR3 covers 15 residues. V was pared by 1 base and J by 3 bases, with 2 bases of the junction left unmatched. Germline assignment: CDR1 SGDLS and CDR2 YYNGEE. The CDR3 nucleotides read TGTGCCAGCAGCGTACAGGGGGCGTCTAATGAAAAACTGTTTTTT. It translates to CASSVQGASNEKLFF.

The chain links TRBV18 to TRBJ1-1; perhaps TRBD1 as D (5 bases). Germline V gives CDR1 KGHSH, CDR2 LQKENI. There are 15 residues in the CDR3. The germline V and J ends were trimmed by 6 bases and 1 base, with 15 bases remaining between them. The chain's CDR3 is CASSLIDSTNTEAFF. CDR3 nucleotide sequence: TGTGCCAGCTCCCTAATAGACAGCACGAACACTGAAGCTTTCTTT.

The rearrangement joins TRBV20-1 to TRBJ2-7, with D hard to call. The CDR3 has 11 residues. Germline V lookup: CDR1 DFQATT, CDR2 SNEGSKA (reference sequence). V lost 4 bases and J lost 3, with 7 bases in between. CDR3: CSAIGDYEQYF. The DNA of the CDR3 is TGCAGTGCTATTGGGGACTACGAGCAGTACTTC.

J is TRBJ2-1 and V is TRBV2; tentatively, D is TRBD1 or TRBD2 (6 bases each). The CDR3 spans 13 residues. Germline values: CDR1 SNHLY, CDR2 FYNNEI. V lost 8 bases to trimming and J lost 2 bases, with 10 bases between them. The CDR3 sequence is CASSGEAYNEQFF. CDR3 DNA sequence: TGTGCCAGCTCAGGGGAGGCCTACAATGAGCAGTTCTTC.

The gene calls are TRBV13 and TRBJ2-1; D gene uncertain. The V gene's germline CDR1 is PRHDT and CDR2 FYEKMQ (reference sequence). With 3 bases removed from V and 8 bases from J, the gap between germline ends came to 11 bases. The CDR3 covers 13 residues. CDR3 in amino acids: CASSFPGFDEQFF. In nucleotides, the CDR3 is TGTGCCAGCAGCTTCCCTGGGTTCGATGAGCAGTTCTTC.

The V gene is TRBV19, the J gene TRBJ1-5; D is unresolved. Germline loops: CDR1 LNHDA, CDR2 SQIVND (reference sequence). V dropped 8 bases and J dropped 0 bases, with 11 bases sitting between them. The CDR3 covers 14 residues. The DNA of the CDR3 is TGTGCCAGTGCCAACACTTATAGCAATCAGCCCCAGCATTTT. Translated, it gives CASANTYSNQPQHF.

The chain combines TRBV7-2 with TRBJ2-1; perhaps TRBD1 as D (5 bases). The CDR3 covers 14 residues. Deletions cut 3 bases from V and 3 bases from J, with 9 bases between. Germline CDR1 and CDR2: SGHTA and FQGNSA. The CDR3 sequence is CASSFPGIYNEQFF. The CDR3 bases are TGTGCCAGCAGCTTCCCAGGGATCTACAATGAGCAGTTCTTC.

The chain uses TRBV6-1 and TRBJ2-2; TRBD1 aligns across 12 bases. This CDR3 is built from 15 residues. The V and J ends lost 7 bases and 6 bases, in that order; junction bases with no gene match: 6. Germline assignment: CDR1 MNHNS and CDR2 SASEGT. The DNA for the CDR3 is TGTGCCAGCACCCCCGGGACAGGGGGCGCCGGGGAGCTGTTTTTT. Protein: CASTPGTGGAGELFF.

The V and J genes are TRBV28 and TRBJ2-3, with D possibly being TRBD1 (5 bases). Trimming shortened V by 7 bases and J by 2 bases, and 16 bases separated the two germline ends. This CDR3 spans 15 amino acids. The germline CDR1 and CDR2 sequences are MDHEN and SYDVKM. The CDR3 sequence is CASTSGILNTDTQYF. CDR3 coding DNA: TGTGCCAGCACCTCAGGGATACTTAACACAGATACGCAGTATTTT. The whole variable domain, remainder taken from reference TRBV28 and TRBJ2-3, is DVKVTQSSRYLVKRTGEKVFLECVQDMDHENMFWYRQDPGLGLRLIYFSYDVKMKEKGDIPEGYSVSREKKERFSLILESASTNQTSMYLCASTSGILNTDTQYFGPGTRLTVL.

The rearrangement links TRBV18 to TRBJ1-2; D gene unclear. V lost 3 bases, J lost 4 bases, and 6 bases lay in between. The length of the CDR3 is 12 residues. CDR1 is KGHSH and CDR2 is LQKENI in the germline V gene. CDR3 sequence reads: CASSPDPYGYTF. As DNA, the CDR3 is TGTGCCAGCTCACCGGACCCCTATGGCTACACCTTC.

The chain recombines TRBV28 with TRBJ2-7; no clear D gene. CDR1 is MDHEN and CDR2 is SYDVKM in the germline V gene. The CDR3 runs to 12 residues. Trimming shortened V by 2 bases and J by 8 bases, and 10 bases separated the two germline ends. The CDR3 DNA follows: TGTGCCAGCAGTTTACAGCGTGGTAAGCAGTACTTC. Encoded protein: CASSLQRGKQYF.

V is TRBV9 and J is TRBJ2-2, with D perhaps matching TRBD1 (6 bases). The germline V gene has CDR1 SGDLS and CDR2 YYNGEE. The ends were cut back, 2 bases at V and 7 bases at J, with 18 bases in the middle. The CDR3 spans 16 residues. The CDR3 region has the DNA TGTGCCAGCAGCGTCAGGGGCGATTACAATGTCGGGGAGCTGTTTTTT. Residues: CASSVRGDYNVGELFF.

The V gene is TRBV7-2, the J gene TRBJ1-5; 8 nucleotides line up with TRBD1. CDR1 SGHTA and CDR2 FQGNSA come from the germline V gene. V was clipped by 5 bases and J by 5 bases; unmatched bases: 8. The CDR3 runs 15 residues. Here the CDR3 reads CASSTWTGPDQPQHF. DNA for the CDR3: TGTGCCAGCAGCACATGGACAGGGCCTGATCAGCCCCAGCATTTT.

In its sample, this clone was seen once. A junction end diverges from the germline sequence, so it may reflect a read error. The chain carries TRBV4-1 and TRBJ2-3; the D is unclear. Germline V gene data show CDR1 as MGHRA and CDR2 as YSYEKL. This CDR3 comprises 11 residues. As DNA, the CDR3 is TGCGCCAACAGCCAAGTTGATACGCAGTATTTT. This sequence encodes CANSQVDTQYF.

The CDR3 coding sequence is TGTGCCAGCAGTACCGGGACAGGGGGCGCCGCCTACGAGCAGTACTTC. Its protein product is CASSTGTGGAAYEQYF. The rearrangement links TRBV28 to TRBJ2-7; 12 nucleotides match TRBD1. CDR1 is MDHEN, CDR2 SYDVKM, per germline. With 5 bases clipped from V and 2 bases from J, the junction kept 7 bases outside the gene matches. The CDR3 runs 16 residues.

This clone appeared a single time. The chain has TRBV9 and TRBJ2-4; D gene ambiguous. The V end lost 3 bases, the J end lost 0 bases, and 4 bases lay between the germline ends. Germline assignment: CDR1 SGDLS and CDR2 YYNGEE. The CDR3 covers 13 residues. CDR3 coding DNA: TGTGCCAGCAGCGCTCAAGCCAAAAACATTCAGTACTTC. It codes for CASSAQAKNIQYF. The whole variable domain, remainder taken from reference TRBV9 and TRBJ2-4, is DSGVTQTPKHLITATGQRVTLRCSPRSGDLSVYWYQQSLDQGLQFLIQYYNGEERAKGNILERFSAQQFPDLHSELNLSSLELGDSALYFCASSAQAKNIQYFGAGTRLSVL.

The chain uses TRBV6-5 and TRBJ2-7, with D possibly being TRBD1 (6 bases). Germline V gene lookup returns CDR1 MNHEY and CDR2 SVGAGI. The CDR3 sequence is 12 residues long. The germline V and J ends were trimmed by 11 bases and 2 bases, with 13 bases remaining between them. The CDR3 DNA reads as TGTGCCTCCCGGGACACCGCCTACGAGCAGTACTTC. Its protein is CASRDTAYEQYF.

The rearrangement uses TRBV7-9 and TRBJ2-1; 9 bases are shared with TRBD2. The CDR3 runs 17 residues. J gave up 5 bases and V 4 bases, and 12 bases lay outside the gene matches. Germline CDR1 is SEHNR and CDR2 is FQNEAQ (reference sequence). The CDR3 bases are TGTGCCAGCAGCTATTGGTCCCTAGCGGGATTCCACAATGAGCAGTTCTTC. This encodes CASSYWSLAGFHNEQFF. Complete variable domain (other parts from reference TRBV7-9 and TRBJ2-1): DTGVSQNPRHKITKRGQNVTFRCDPISEHNRLYWYRQTLGQGPEFLTYFQNEAQLEKSRLLSDRFSAERPKGSFSTLEIQRTEQGDSAMYLCASSYWSLAGFHNEQFFGPGTRLTVL.

The chain joins TRBV4-2 to TRBJ2-5; weak D call: TRBD2 (6 bases). The CDR3 is made up of 14 amino acids. V was clipped by 2 bases and J by 3 bases, with 10 bases between them. Germline lookup yields CDR1 LGHNA and CDR2 YNFKEQ. Written as DNA, the CDR3 is TGTGCCAGCAGCCAAAAGGCGGGGAAAGAGACCCAGTACTTC. Encoded protein: CASSQKAGKETQYF.

This sequence joins TRBV28 and TRBJ2-3; D unresolved. Germline V gene data show CDR1 as MDHEN and CDR2 as SYDVKM. This CDR3 is 13 amino acids long. V lost 4 bases to trimming and J lost 4 bases, with 9 bases between them. CDR3 bases: TGTGCCAGCAGTTCCCCATTCCCAGATACGCAGTATTTT. The encoded protein is CASSSPFPDTQYF. The full variable domain, its missing parts supplied by reference TRBV28 and TRBJ2-3, is DVKVTQSSRYLVKRTGEKVFLECVQDMDHENMFWYRQDPGLGLRLIYFSYDVKMKEKGDIPEGYSVSREKKERFSLILESASTNQTSMYLCASSSPFPDTQYFGPGTRLTVL.

J is TRBJ2-7 and V is TRBV6-5, with 7 bases that match TRBD1. The CDR3 covers 14 residues. V shed 5 bases and J 3 bases; nucleotides not matched to a gene: 7. Germline assignment: CDR1 MNHEY and CDR2 SVGAGI. CDR3 residues: CASSQRQGNYEQYF. The CDR3 DNA reads TGTGCCAGCAGTCAGAGACAGGGTAACTACGAGCAGTACTTC.